This TCR beta chain came from a study of blood T cells in healthy people across ages. Only a few counts were recorded for this clonotype. Trimming stripped 3 bases from V and 9 bases from J, with 12 bases between. Germline CDR1 is LGHDT and CDR2 is YNNKEL (reference sequence). The CDR3 sequence is 13 residues long. For the second PCR, which ran for about 7 to 12 cycles, a sample-barcoded 5' primer and a J-beta primer mix were used. Each CDR3 protein gets one entry after TCRdb re-called the 5' RACE reads with MiXCR. The profile shows 1.5 million to 2 million distinct CDR3 sequences, approximately 50% of them singletons.

The sequencing sample was made of blood. This sequence originates from a woman between 40 and 55 years old in good health. V gene TRBV3-1 combines with J gene TRBJ2-1; D perhaps matches TRBD2 (5 bases). CDR3 region: CASSQATGFEQFF. CDR3 in DNA: TGTGCCAGCAGCCAGGCAACGGGGTTTGAGCAGTTCTTC.